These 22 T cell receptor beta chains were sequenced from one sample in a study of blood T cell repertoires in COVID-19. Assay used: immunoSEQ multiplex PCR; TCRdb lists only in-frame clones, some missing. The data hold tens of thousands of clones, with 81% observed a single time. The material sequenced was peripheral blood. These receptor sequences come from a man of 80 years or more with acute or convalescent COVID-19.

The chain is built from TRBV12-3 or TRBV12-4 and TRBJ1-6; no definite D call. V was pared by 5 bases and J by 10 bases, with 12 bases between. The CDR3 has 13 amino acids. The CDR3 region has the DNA TGTGCCAGCAGTCCGGGTTTGTCGTCACCCCTCCACTTT. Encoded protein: CASSPGLSSPLHF.

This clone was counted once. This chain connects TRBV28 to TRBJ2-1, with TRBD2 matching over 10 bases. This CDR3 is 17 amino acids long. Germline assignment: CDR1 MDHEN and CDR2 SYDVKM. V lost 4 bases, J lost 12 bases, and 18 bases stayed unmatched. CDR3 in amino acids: CASSSASGGKNRGPQFF. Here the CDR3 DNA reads TGTGCCAGCAGTTCGGCTAGCGGGGGAAAAAATCGGGGGCCGCAGTTCTTC.

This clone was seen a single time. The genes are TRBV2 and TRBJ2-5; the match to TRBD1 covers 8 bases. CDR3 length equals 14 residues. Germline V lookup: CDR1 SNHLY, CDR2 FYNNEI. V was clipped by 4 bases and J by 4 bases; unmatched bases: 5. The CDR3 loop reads CASSGTGTPETQYF. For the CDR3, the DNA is TGTGCCAGCAGTGGGACAGGGACGCCAGAGACCCAGTACTTC.

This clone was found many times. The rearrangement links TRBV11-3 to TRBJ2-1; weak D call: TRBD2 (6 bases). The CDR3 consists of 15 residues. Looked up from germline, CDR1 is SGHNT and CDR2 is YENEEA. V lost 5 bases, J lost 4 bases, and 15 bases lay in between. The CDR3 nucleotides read TGTGCCAGCAGCCCAAGTAGCGGAGCTTACAATGAGCAGTTCTTC. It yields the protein CASSPSSGAYNEQFF. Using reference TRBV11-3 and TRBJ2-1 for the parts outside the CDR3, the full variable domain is EAGVVQSPRYKIIEKKQPVAFWCNPISGHNTLYWYLQNLGQGPELLIRYENEEAVDDSQLPKDRFSAERLKGVDSTLKIQPAELGDSAVYLCASSPSSGAYNEQFFGPGTRLTVL.

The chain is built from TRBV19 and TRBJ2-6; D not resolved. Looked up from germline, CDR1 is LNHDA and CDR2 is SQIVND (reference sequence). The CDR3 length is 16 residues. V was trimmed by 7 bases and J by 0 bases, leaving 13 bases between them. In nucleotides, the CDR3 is TGTGCCAGTATTGGGCAGGTTGGCTCTGGGGCCAACGTCCTGACTTTC. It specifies CASIGQVGSGANVLTF.

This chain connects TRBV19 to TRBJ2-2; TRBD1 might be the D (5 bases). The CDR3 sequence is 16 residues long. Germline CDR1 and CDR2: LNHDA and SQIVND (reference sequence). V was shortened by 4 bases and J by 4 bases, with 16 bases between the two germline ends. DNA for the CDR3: TGTGCCAGTAGTAAATGGGGCGACCTGGGCACCGGGGAGCTGTTTTTT. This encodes CASSKWGDLGTGELFF. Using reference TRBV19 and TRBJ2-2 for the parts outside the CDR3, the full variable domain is DGGITQSPKYLFRKEGQNVTLSCEQNLNHDAMYWYRQDPGQGLRLIYYSQIVNDFQKGDIAEGYSVSREKKESFPLTVTSAQKNPTAFYLCASSKWGDLGTGELFFGEGSRLTVL.

CDR3: CASKLGLAGGHEQFF. CDR3 nucleotide sequence: TGTGCCAGCAAGCTCGGACTAGCGGGAGGGCATGAGCAGTTCTTC. The chain is built from TRBV2 and TRBJ2-1; 15 nucleotides agree with TRBD2. Germline-derived CDR1 and CDR2 are SNHLY and FYNNEI. The ends lost 7 bases at V and 8 bases at J; junction bases unmatched: 6. The CDR3 is 15 amino acids.

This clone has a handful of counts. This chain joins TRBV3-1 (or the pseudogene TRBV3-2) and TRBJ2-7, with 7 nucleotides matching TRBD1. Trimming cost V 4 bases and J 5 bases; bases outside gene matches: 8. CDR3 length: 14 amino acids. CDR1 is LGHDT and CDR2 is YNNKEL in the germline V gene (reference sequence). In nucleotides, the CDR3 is TGTGCCAGCAGCCCCAGACAGGGAAGGAACGAGCAGTACTTC. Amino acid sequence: CASSPRQGRNEQYF.

CDR3 bases: TGTGCCAGCAGCTTTTCGAGCGCTGAGACCCAGTACTTC. Amino acids: CASSFSSAETQYF. This chain joins TRBV5-5 and TRBJ2-5, with D unresolved. CDR3 length equals 13 residues. The germline V and J ends were trimmed by 2 bases and 5 bases, with 10 bases remaining between them. Germline CDR1 SGHKS, CDR2 YYEKEE (reference sequence).

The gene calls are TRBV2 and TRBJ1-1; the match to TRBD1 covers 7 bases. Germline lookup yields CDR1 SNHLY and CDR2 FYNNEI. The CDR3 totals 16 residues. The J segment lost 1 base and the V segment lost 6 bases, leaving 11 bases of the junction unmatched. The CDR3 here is CASRQLSTGSNTEAFF. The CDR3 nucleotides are TGTGCCAGCAGACAACTTTCGACAGGGTCGAACACTGAAGCTTTCTTT.

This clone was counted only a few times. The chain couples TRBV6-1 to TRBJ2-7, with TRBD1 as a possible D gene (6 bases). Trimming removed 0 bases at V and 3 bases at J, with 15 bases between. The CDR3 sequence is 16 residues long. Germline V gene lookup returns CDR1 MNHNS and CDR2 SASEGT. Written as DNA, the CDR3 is TGTGCCAGCAGTGAAGCGCGATCACAGGGCATCTACGAGCAGTACTTC. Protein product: CASSEARSQGIYEQYF.

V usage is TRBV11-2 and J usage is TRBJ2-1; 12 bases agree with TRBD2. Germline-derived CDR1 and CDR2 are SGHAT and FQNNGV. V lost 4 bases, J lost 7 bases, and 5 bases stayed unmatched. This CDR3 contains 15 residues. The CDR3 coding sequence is TGTGCCAGCAGCTCCGGTGGGACTAGCGGGAATGAGCAGTTCTTC. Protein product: CASSSGGTSGNEQFF.

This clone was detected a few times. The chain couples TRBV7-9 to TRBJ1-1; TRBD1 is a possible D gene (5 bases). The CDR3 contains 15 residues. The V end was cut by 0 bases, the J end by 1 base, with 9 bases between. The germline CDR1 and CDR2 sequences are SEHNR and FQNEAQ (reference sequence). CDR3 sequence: CASSLARRGNTEAFF. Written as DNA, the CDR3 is TGTGCCAGCAGCTTAGCGAGAAGGGGGAACACTGAAGCTTTCTTT.

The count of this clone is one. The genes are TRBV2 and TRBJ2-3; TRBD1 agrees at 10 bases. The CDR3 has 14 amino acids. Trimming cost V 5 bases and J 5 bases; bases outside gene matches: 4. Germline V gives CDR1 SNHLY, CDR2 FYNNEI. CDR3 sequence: CASSRDRGEDTQYF. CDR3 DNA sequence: TGTGCCAGCAGTCGGGACAGGGGCGAAGATACGCAGTATTTT.

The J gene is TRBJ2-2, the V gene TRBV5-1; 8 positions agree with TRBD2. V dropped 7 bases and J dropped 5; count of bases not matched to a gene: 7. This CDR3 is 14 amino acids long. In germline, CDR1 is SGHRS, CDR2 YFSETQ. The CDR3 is CASGTRFGTGELFF. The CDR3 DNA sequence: TGCGCCAGCGGGACTAGATTTGGTACCGGGGAGCTGTTTTTT. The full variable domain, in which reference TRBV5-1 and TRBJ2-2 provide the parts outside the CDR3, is KAGVTQTPRYLIKTRGQQVTLSCSPISGHRSVSWYQQTPGQGLQFLFEYFSETQRNKGNFPGRFSGRQFSNSRSEMNVSTLELGDSALYLCASGTRFGTGELFFGEGSRLTVL.

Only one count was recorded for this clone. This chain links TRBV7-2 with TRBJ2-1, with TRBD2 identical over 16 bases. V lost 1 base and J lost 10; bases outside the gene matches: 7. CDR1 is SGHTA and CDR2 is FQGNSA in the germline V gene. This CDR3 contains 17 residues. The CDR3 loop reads CASSLGGTSGRAKEQFF. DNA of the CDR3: TGTGCCAGCAGCTTAGGTGGGACTAGCGGGAGGGCTAAAGAGCAGTTCTTC.

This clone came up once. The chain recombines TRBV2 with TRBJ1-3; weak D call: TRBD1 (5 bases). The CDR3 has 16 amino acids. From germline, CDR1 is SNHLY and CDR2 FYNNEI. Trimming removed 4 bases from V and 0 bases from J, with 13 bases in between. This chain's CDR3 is CASSGGLGASGNTIYF. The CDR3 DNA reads TGTGCCAGCAGTGGAGGTTTAGGGGCCTCTGGAAACACCATATATTTT.

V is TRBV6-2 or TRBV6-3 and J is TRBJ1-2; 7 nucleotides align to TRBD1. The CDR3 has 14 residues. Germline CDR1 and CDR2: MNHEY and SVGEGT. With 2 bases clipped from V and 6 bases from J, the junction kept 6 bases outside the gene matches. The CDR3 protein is CASSYLGQLDGYTF. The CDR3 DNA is TGTGCCAGCAGTTACCTGGGACAGTTGGATGGCTACACCTTC.

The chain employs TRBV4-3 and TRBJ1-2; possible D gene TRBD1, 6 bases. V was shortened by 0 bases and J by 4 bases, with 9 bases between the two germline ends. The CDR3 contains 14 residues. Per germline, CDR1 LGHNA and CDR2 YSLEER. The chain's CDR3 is CASSQDQGGYGYTF. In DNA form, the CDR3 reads TGCGCCAGCAGCCAAGATCAAGGGGGCTATGGCTACACCTTC.

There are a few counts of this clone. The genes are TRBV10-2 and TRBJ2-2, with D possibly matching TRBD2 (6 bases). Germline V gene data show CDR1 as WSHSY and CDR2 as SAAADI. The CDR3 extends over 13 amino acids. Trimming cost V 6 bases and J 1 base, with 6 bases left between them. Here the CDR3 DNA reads TGCGCCAGCAGGCGGGGGAACACCGGGGAGCTGTTTTTT. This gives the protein CASRRGNTGELFF.

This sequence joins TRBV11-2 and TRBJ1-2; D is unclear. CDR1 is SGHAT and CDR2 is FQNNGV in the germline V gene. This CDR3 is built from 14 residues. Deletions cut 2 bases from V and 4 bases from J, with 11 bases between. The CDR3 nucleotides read TGTGCCAGCAGCTTACACGGAGGCCCCTATGGCTACACCTTC. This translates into CASSLHGGPYGYTF.

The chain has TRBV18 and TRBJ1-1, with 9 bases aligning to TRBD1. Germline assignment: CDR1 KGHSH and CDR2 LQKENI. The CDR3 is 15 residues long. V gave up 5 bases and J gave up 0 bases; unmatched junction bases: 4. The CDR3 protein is CASSSGQGMNTEAFF. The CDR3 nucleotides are TGTGCCAGCTCATCGGGACAGGGTATGAACACTGAAGCTTTCTTT. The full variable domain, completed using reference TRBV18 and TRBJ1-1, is NAGVMQNPRHLVRRRGQEARLRCSPMKGHSHVYWYRQLPEEGLKFMVYLQKENIIDESGMPKERFSAEFPKEGPSILRIQQVVRGDSAAYFCASSSGQGMNTEAFFGQGTRLTVV.